This TCR beta chain is drawn from a study of cytomegalovirus exposure and HLA in healthy donors. On this clone: Its antigen is undetermined.

The PCR made use of 60 Vbeta and 13 Jbeta primers. Sequenced by immunoSEQ multiplex PCR; TCRdb stores in-frame clones only, minus some. Its table records 130,000 or so clones. CDR1 is SGHAT, CDR2 FQNNGV, per germline. This CDR3 is built from 15 residues. The V end was cut by 3 bases, the J end by 2 bases, with 12 bases between. Study-wide points: Sequencing artifact likely explains a cluster of highly shared sequence variants. The study dropped some indistinguishable V segments, TRBV6-2 and TRBV6-3 among them.

This sequence joins TRBV11-2 and TRBJ2-3; D is possibly TRBD2 (5 bases). The receptor was isolated from a woman between 18 and 29 years old in good health and CMV-seronegative. The sequencing input was PBMCs. The CDR3: CASSFGTRDTDTQYF. The CDR3 bases are TGTGCCAGCAGCTTCGGAACTAGGGACACAGATACGCAGTATTTT.